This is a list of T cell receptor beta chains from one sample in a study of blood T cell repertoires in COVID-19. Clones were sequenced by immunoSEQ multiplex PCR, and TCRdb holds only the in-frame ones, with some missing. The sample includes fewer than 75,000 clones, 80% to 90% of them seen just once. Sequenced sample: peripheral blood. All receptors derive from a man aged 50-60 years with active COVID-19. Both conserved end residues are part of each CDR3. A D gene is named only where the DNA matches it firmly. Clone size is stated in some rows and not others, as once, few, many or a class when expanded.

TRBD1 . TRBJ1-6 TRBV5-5 CASSWDRQVNSPLHF TGTGCCAGCAGTTGGGACAGACAGGTCAATTCACCCCTCCACTTT
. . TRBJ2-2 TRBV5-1 CASRGATNTGELFF TGCGCCAGCAGGGGGGCGACGAACACCGGGGAGCTGTTTTTT
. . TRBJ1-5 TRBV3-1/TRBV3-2 CASSRTRTGEPQHF TGTGCCAGCAGCCGAACACGGACCGGGGAGCCCCAGCATTTT
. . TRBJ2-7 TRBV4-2 CASSQTGSAYEQYF TGTGCCAGCAGCCAAACGGGGTCCGCCTACGAGCAGTACTTC
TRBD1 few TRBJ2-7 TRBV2 CASSGQGYEQYF TGTGCCAGCAGCGGACAGGGCTACGAGCAGTACTTC
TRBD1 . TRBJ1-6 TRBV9 CASSVGDRASPLHF TGTGCCAGCAGCGTAGGGGACAGGGCCTCACCCCTCCACTTT
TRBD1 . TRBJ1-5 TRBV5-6 CASSRTGVLGEQPQHF TGTGCCAGCAGCAGGACAGGGGTTCTCGGTGAGCAGCCCCAGCATTTT
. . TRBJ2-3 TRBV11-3 CASSARSDTQYF TGTGCCAGCAGCGCTCGTAGCGATACGCAGTATTTT
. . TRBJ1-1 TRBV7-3 CASSPTGGTEAFF TGTGCCAGCAGCCCGACCGGAGGCACTGAAGCTTTCTTT
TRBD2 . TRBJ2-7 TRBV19 CASTQGLAGVYEQYF TGTGCCAGTACCCAAGGACTAGCGGGAGTCTACGAGCAGTACTTC
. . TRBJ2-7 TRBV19 CASSVPRDLPHYEQYF TGTGCCAGTAGTGTACCTCGGGACTTGCCCCACTACGAGCAGTACTTC
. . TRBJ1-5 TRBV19 CASSIKGDQPQHF TGTGCCAGTAGTATCAAAGGGGATCAGCCCCAGCATTTT
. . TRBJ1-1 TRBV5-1 CASSLMAGGPNTEAFF TGCGCCAGCAGCTTGATGGCAGGAGGACCGAACACTGAAGCTTTCTTT
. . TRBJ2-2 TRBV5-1 CASCDTGKADTGELFF TGCGCCAGCTGCGATACGGGGAAAGCCGACACCGGGGAGCTGTTTTTT
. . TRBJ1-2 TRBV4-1 CASSQERAPSYTF TGCGCCAGCAGCCAAGAGAGGGCGCCGAGCTACACCTTC
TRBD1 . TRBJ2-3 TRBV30 CAWTPGTGLTDTQYF TGTGCCTGGACCCCCGGGACAGGACTCACAGATACGCAGTATTTT
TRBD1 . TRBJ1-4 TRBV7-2 CASSLERTGKLFF TGTGCCAGCAGCTTAGAAAGGACAGGGAAACTGTTTTTT
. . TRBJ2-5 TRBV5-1 CASSLNRNPQETQYF TGCGCCAGCAGCTTGAACAGGAACCCTCAAGAGACCCAGTACTTC
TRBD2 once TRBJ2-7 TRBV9 CASSVGGTSGIYEQYF TGTGCCAGCAGCGTAGGCGGGACTAGCGGTATCTACGAGCAGTACTTC
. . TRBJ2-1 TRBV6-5 CASKQAAPNEQFF TGTGCCAGCAAACAGGCGGCCCCAAATGAGCAGTTCTTC
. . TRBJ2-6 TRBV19 CAGRESGANVLTF TGTGCCGGCAGGGAATCTGGGGCCAACGTCCTGACTTTC
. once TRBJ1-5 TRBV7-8 CASSLVAGNQPQHF TGTGCCAGCAGCTTAGTTGCAGGGAATCAGCCCCAGCATTTT
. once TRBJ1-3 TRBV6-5 CASSRSSGNTIYF TGTGCCAGCAGTCGGAGCTCTGGAAACACCATATATTTT
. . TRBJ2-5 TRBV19 CASSIAGGSGWETQYF TGTGCCAGTAGTATAGCTGGAGGGTCAGGCTGGGAGACCCAGTACTTC
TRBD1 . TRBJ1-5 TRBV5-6 CASSSGTGVQPQHF TGTGCCAGCAGCTCAGGGACAGGGGTTCAGCCCCAGCATTTT
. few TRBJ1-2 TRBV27 CASSLTGRVVGGYTF TGTGCCAGCAGTTTAACGGGCAGGGTAGTAGGTGGCTACACCTTC
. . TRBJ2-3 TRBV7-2 CASSLNRGGDTQYF TGTGCCAGCAGCCTTAACAGGGGAGGAGATACGCAGTATTTT
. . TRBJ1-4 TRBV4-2 CASSQDALNEKLFF TGTGCCAGCAGCCAAGATGCGCTCAATGAAAAACTGTTTTTT
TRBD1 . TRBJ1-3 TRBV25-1 CASRPTGTGNTIYF TGTGCCAGCAGACCGACAGGGACTGGAAACACCATATATTTT